This TCR beta chain was observed in a study of cytomegalovirus exposure and HLA in healthy donors. It was with 60 Vbeta and 13 Jbeta primers that the PCR ran. Profiling relied on immunoSEQ multiplex PCR, and the TCRdb table lists in-frame clones only, not all of them. In the table there are about 180,000 clones, roughly 82% of which are singletons. The germline V gene encodes CDR1 MNHEY and CDR2 SMNVEV (reference sequence). The trim removed 4 bases at V and 1 base at J, leaving 5 bases unmatched. This CDR3 is 15 amino acids long. V gene TRBV27 combines with J gene TRBJ2-5, with 8 bases fitting TRBD2. This TCR derives from a man in his forties in good health and CMV-seronegative. Sequenced sample: PBMCs. The CDR3 protein is CASSSPGLAQETQYF. The CDR3, as DNA: TGTGCCAGCAGTTCCCCCGGACTAGCCCAAGAGACCCAGTACTTC.